The 16 T cell receptor beta chains below come from one sample, sequenced in a study of T cells in Graves' hyperthyroidism and ophthalmopathy. Regions amplified from RNA transcripts were the TCR beta CDR3 regions. Initially, a first-round RT-PCR of the TCR CDR3 employed the HTBI primer set. TCRdb called the multiplex PCR reads again in MiXCR, with one record for every CDR3 protein. The table lists some 460,000 distinct CDR3 sequences, 15% to 19% of them singletons, with 13% to 15% in the top ten. The sequencing input was blood. These receptors were collected from a woman aged 18-35 years with Graves' hyperthyroidism.

V is TRBV7-2 and J is TRBJ1-3, with D maybe TRBD1 (5 bases). Germline V lookup: CDR1 SGHTA, CDR2 FQGNSA. The CDR3 contains 13 residues. Trimming removed 7 bases from V and 4 bases from J, with 11 bases in between. The CDR3 protein is CASTTRQGNTIYF. In DNA form, the CDR3 reads TGTGCCAGCACCACCAGACAGGGAAACACCATATATTTT.

This clonotype came up many times. The chain joins TRBV20-1 to TRBJ2-1; 13 positions match TRBD2. Germline V CDR1 and CDR2: DFQATT, SNEGSKA (reference sequence). CDR3 size: 15 residues. J was trimmed by 8 bases and V by 5 bases; bases with no gene match: 9. This chain's CDR3 is CSAPTGLAGMDEQFF. The CDR3 DNA follows: TGCAGTGCTCCTACGGGACTAGCGGGAATGGATGAGCAGTTCTTC.

The J gene is TRBJ1-5, the V gene TRBV27, with D hard to call. Germline V gives CDR1 MNHEY, CDR2 SMNVEV (reference sequence). The V gene lost 2 bases and the J gene lost 6 bases, with 11 bases spanning the gap. The CDR3 length is 14 residues. The CDR3 DNA reads TGTGCCAGCAGTTTACAGGTCAACGGTCAGCCCCAGCATTTT. Its protein product is CASSLQVNGQPQHF.

This clonotype was detected ten times or more. The rearrangement links TRBV29-1 to TRBJ2-7; D might be TRBD1 or TRBD2, each matching 5 bases. Germline V gene lookup returns CDR1 SQVTM and CDR2 ANQGSEA. The CDR3 spans 13 residues. The V and J ends lost 6 bases and 3 bases respectively, with 15 bases between them. CDR3 nucleotide sequence: TGCAGCGTGGCGACGGGACCCTTCTACGAGCAGTACTTC. Its translation is CSVATGPFYEQYF.

This clonotype has only a few counts. The rearrangement uses TRBV20-1 and TRBJ1-1, with 10 nucleotides matching TRBD1. With V trimmed by 3 bases and J by 3 bases, 19 bases remained unmatched. Germline V gene data show CDR1 as DFQATT and CDR2 as SNEGSKA (reference sequence). The CDR3 extends over 19 amino acids. DNA of the CDR3: TGCAGTGCTAGGGCTACCGGGACAGGGGAGATTTGGAAGGACACTGAAGCTTTCTTT. Translation gives CSARATGTGEIWKDTEAFF.

The chain employs TRBV19 and TRBJ1-5, with D maybe TRBD1 (5 bases). CDR1 is LNHDA, CDR2 SQIVND, per germline (reference sequence). There are 14 residues in the CDR3. V lost 6 bases, J lost 4 bases, and 13 bases lay in between. This chain's CDR3 is CASRQTGLNQPQHF. In DNA form, the CDR3 reads TGTGCCAGTAGACAAACAGGACTAAATCAGCCCCAGCATTTT.

The chain recombines TRBV19 with TRBJ1-5; D is unresolved. This CDR3 has 16 residues. Trimming took off 2 bases at V and 1 base at J, with 12 bases between the two ends. CDR1 and CDR2 from the germline V gene are LNHDA and SQIVND (reference sequence). This chain's CDR3 is CASSIILIWSNQPQHF. CDR3 DNA: TGTGCCAGTAGTATAATACTTATATGGAGCAATCAGCCCCAGCATTTT. Full variable domain (outside the CDR3, taken from reference TRBV19 and TRBJ1-5): DGGITQSPKYLFRKEGQNVTLSCEQNLNHDAMYWYRQDPGQGLRLIYYSQIVNDFQKGDIAEGYSVSREKKESFPLTVTSAQKNPTAFYLCASSIILIWSNQPQHFGDGTRLSIL.

This clonotype was seen repeatedly, ten times or more. V gene TRBV6-5 combines with J gene TRBJ2-5; 7 positions match TRBD2. The V gene end was trimmed by 2 bases and the J gene end by 6 bases; junction bases not matched to a gene: 12. CDR3 length: 16 residues. Per the germline V gene, CDR1 is MNHEY and CDR2 is SVGAGI. DNA of the CDR3: TGTGCCAGCAGTTACCCGGGTGGGAGGGTTGATCAGACCCAGTACTTC. Amino acid sequence: CASSYPGGRVDQTQYF.

On this clonotype: A much larger clone lies one base from this, so it may be a read error. This chain joins TRBV7-3 and TRBJ2-1; D unresolved. Germline V gene lookup returns CDR1 SGHTA and CDR2 FQGTGA. Trimming took off 5 bases at V and 7 bases at J, with 18 bases between the two ends. CDR3 length: 15 amino acids. The CDR3 sequence: CASSPTPHNLNEQFF. CDR3 in DNA: TGTGCCAGCAGCCCGACCCCCCACAACCTTAATGAGCAGTTCTTC.

This clonotype has at least ten counts. The rearrangement joins TRBV12-3 or TRBV12-4 to TRBJ1-5, with 8 bases aligning to TRBD1. The CDR3 runs to 18 residues. Trimming removed 3 bases from V and 2 bases from J; junction bases left unmatched: 12. CDR3 bases: TGTGCCAGCAGTTTCTCGCACAGGGGGAGCGGCGGCAATCAGCCCCAGCATTTT. Its translation: CASSFSHRGSGGNQPQHF.

The chain carries TRBV24-1 and TRBJ2-1; no firm D call. The CDR3 has 15 residues. The V end was cut by 4 bases, the J end by 6 bases, with 15 bases between. From germline, CDR1 is KGHDR and CDR2 SFDVKD. CDR3 protein: CATSDYRNSRNEQFF. The CDR3, as DNA: TGTGCCACCAGTGACTACAGAAACAGTCGCAATGAGCAGTTCTTC.

This clonotype was observed a handful of times. This chain joins TRBV20-1 and TRBJ2-5; TRBD2 agrees at 12 bases. The germline gives CDR1 DFQATT, CDR2 SNEGSKA (reference sequence). The CDR3 runs 16 residues. After removal of 6 bases from V and 4 bases from J, the junction contained 12 bases not matched to a gene. CDR3 in amino acids: CSAIRGLAGLLETQYF. As DNA, the CDR3 is TGCAGTGCCATTAGAGGACTAGCGGGGTTATTAGAGACCCAGTACTTC.

This clonotype was seen at least ten times. The V call is TRBV2, the J call TRBJ1-5; D not resolved. The CDR3 spans 15 residues. V dropped 7 bases and J dropped 0 bases, with 13 bases sitting between them. Germline assignment: CDR1 SNHLY and CDR2 FYNNEI. The CDR3 loop is CASTKEGYSNQPQHF. In nucleotides, the CDR3 is TGTGCCAGCACCAAAGAGGGATATAGCAATCAGCCCCAGCATTTT.

The rearrangement joins TRBV6-1 to TRBJ2-5; the match to TRBD2 covers 12 bases. This CDR3 comprises 15 residues. J lost 4 bases, V lost 4 bases, and 4 bases had no gene match. The germline V gene encodes CDR1 MNHNS and CDR2 SASEGT. The CDR3 sequence is CASSATTSGRETQYF. The CDR3 region has the DNA TGTGCCAGCAGTGCGACGACTAGCGGGAGAGAGACCCAGTACTTC.

The V gene is TRBV28, the J gene TRBJ1-2; 9 bases align to TRBD1. Germline CDR1 reads MDHEN; CDR2 reads SYDVKM. V lost 5 bases and J lost 6; bases outside the gene matches: 7. The CDR3 has 14 residues. The CDR3, as DNA: TGTGCCAGCAGTCTTACGGGACAGGGCAATGGCTACACCTTC. Translated: CASSLTGQGNGYTF.

Many counts were recorded for this clonotype. The chain has TRBV12-3 or TRBV12-4 and TRBJ2-1; TRBD2 is a possible D gene (7 bases). Trimming cost V 1 base and J 6 bases, with 13 bases left between them. This CDR3 is built from 15 residues. CDR3 protein: CASSLGGGPTNEQFF. CDR3 sequence (DNA): TGTGCCAGCAGTTTAGGCGGGGGCCCCACCAATGAGCAGTTCTTC.